This T cell receptor (beta chain) emerged from a study of shared T cell receptors in the human thymus. There are a few counts of this clone. Libraries were prepared by immunoSEQ multiplex PCR; TCRdb keeps only in-frame clonotypes and omits some of them. Of approximately 760,000 clones listed, approximately 85% are singletons. The CDR3 is 20 amino acids. V trimming: 2 bases; J trimming: 5 bases; junction bases outside the gene matches: 19. Per germline, CDR1 SGHDN and CDR2 FVKESK. These data were likewise used in another study, on human thymus T cells. This second study notes: Those donating were healthy Finnish infants in corrective surgery for congenital heart defects. The study used thymus tissue resected during corrective heart surgery. Thymic and blood repertoires appeared to carry a bias in their V and J gene usage. As related research reported, thymic repertoires overlapped highly among unrelated individuals.

This receptor was taken from a girl in the first two years of life with a congenital heart defect. V gene TRBV14 combines with J gene TRBJ1-1; 11 bases match TRBD1. Sequences were obtained from thymocytes. This chain's CDR3 is CASSQSNPWTGGSLETEAFF. CDR3 sequence (DNA): TGTGCCAGCAGCCAATCCAACCCCTGGACAGGGGGCTCTTTGGAAACTGAAGCTTTCTTT.